This passage covers 10 T cell receptor beta chains from one sample sequenced in a study of blood T cell repertoires in COVID-19 (dated by TCRdb to 2018 to 2020). Libraries were prepared through the immunoSEQ multiplex PCR assay. TCRdb took this table from immuneACCESS and kept in-frame rearrangements with V and J called. Such tables lack part of the clones; where checked against another copy, unresolved V genes explain under half of the gap, and the rest is unexplained. The sample profile shows 190,000 or so clones; around four fifths of them were found once. Less than 3.5% of the sample is taken by the ten largest. Sequenced input: peripheral blood. These receptors were obtained from a man between 50 and 59 years old with active or convalescent COVID-19.

The chain links TRBV27 to TRBJ2-7; D is ambiguous. The CDR3 spans 15 residues. V lost 0 bases and J lost 4, with 13 bases in between. CDR1 is MNHEY, CDR2 SMNVEV, per germline (reference sequence). The CDR3 protein is CASSLSGPPEYEQYF. CDR3 nucleotides: TGTGCCAGCAGTTTATCAGGCCCTCCGGAGTACGAGCAGTACTTC.

V gene TRBV19 combines with J gene TRBJ1-2; TRBD1 matches 10 bases. With V trimmed by 3 bases and J by 8 bases, 15 bases remained unmatched. Germline V gene sequence: CDR1 LNHDA, CDR2 SQIVND (reference sequence). CDR3 length equals 17 residues. CDR3 region: CASSMSPGTGDSGGYTF. The DNA of the CDR3 is TGTGCCAGTAGTATGAGCCCCGGGACAGGGGATTCGGGCGGCTACACCTTC.

V and J are TRBV19 and TRBJ1-5; 8 bases align to TRBD1. Trimming cost V 7 bases and J 5 bases; bases outside gene matches: 4. Germline lookup yields CDR1 LNHDA and CDR2 SQIVND (reference sequence). This CDR3 is built from 13 residues. The CDR3 loop reads CASKDRDDQPQHF. The CDR3 DNA sequence: TGTGCCAGTAAGGACAGGGATGATCAGCCCCAGCATTTT.

The V gene is TRBV19, the J gene TRBJ1-1; 8 positions match TRBD1. There are 16 residues in the CDR3. CDR1 LNHDA and CDR2 SQIVND come from the germline V gene (reference sequence). The V gene end was trimmed by 1 base and the J gene end by 1 base; junction bases not matched to a gene: 5. The DNA of the CDR3 is TGTGCCAGTAGTATAGTGCCAGGGGGCAGGAACACTGAAGCTTTCTTT. This sequence encodes CASSIVPGGRNTEAFF. The full variable domain, its missing parts supplied by reference TRBV19 and TRBJ1-1, is DGGITQSPKYLFRKEGQNVTLSCEQNLNHDAMYWYRQDPGQGLRLIYYSQIVNDFQKGDIAEGYSVSREKKESFPLTVTSAQKNPTAFYLCASSIVPGGRNTEAFFGQGTRLTVV.

This clone was picked up one time. Sequence at one end of the junction differs from germline and may be a read error. The chain recombines TRBV7-7 with TRBJ1-4; no clear D. Germline values: CDR1 SSHAT, CDR2 FNYEAQ (reference sequence). CDR3 length equals 12 residues. The CDR3 nucleotides read TGTGCTAGCAGCCCCTCCGGGGAAAAACTGTTTTTT. Protein product: CASSPSGEKLFF. The full variable domain, its missing parts supplied by reference TRBV7-7 and TRBJ1-4, is GAGVSQSPRYKVTKRGQDVTLRCDPISSHATLYWYQQALGQGPEFLTYFNYEAQPDKSGLPSDRFSAERPEGSISTLTIQRTEQRDSAMYRCASSPSGEKLFFGSGTQLSVL.

A word on this clone: The sample has other DNA sequences that encode this CDR3 too. This chain uses TRBV18 with TRBJ1-3, with D possibly TRBD1 on 6 matching bases. This CDR3 contains 15 residues. V was trimmed by 2 bases and J by 2 bases, leaving 10 bases between them. Germline loops: CDR1 KGHSH, CDR2 LQKENI. CDR3 nucleotides: TGTGCCAGCTCACCATCTACAGGGCCTGGAAACACCATATATTTT. Amino acid sequence: CASSPSTGPGNTIYF. The variable domain in full, with the rest retrieved from reference TRBV18 and TRBJ1-3, is NAGVMQNPRHLVRRRGQEARLRCSPMKGHSHVYWYRQLPEEGLKFMVYLQKENIIDESGMPKERFSAEFPKEGPSILRIQQVVRGDSAAYFCASSPSTGPGNTIYFGEGSWLTVV.

The V and J genes are TRBV2 and TRBJ2-3; 9 positions agree with TRBD2. The V segment lost 6 bases and the J segment 2 bases; nucleotides outside the gene matches: 6. Germline lookup yields CDR1 SNHLY and CDR2 FYNNEI. The CDR3 is made up of 15 amino acids. The DNA for the CDR3 is TGTGCCAGCAGAGTGCTAGCGGGGAACACAGATACGCAGTATTTT. Its protein product is CASRVLAGNTDTQYF.

The chain uses TRBV28 and TRBJ1-4, with 10 bases aligning to TRBD1. The V segment lost 5 bases and the J segment 5 bases; nucleotides outside the gene matches: 5. There are 15 residues in the CDR3. The germline gives CDR1 MDHEN, CDR2 SYDVKM. As DNA, the CDR3 is TGTGCCAGCAGTAGTACGGGACAGGGGAATGAAAAACTGTTTTTT. As protein: CASSSTGQGNEKLFF.

The V call is TRBV12-3 or TRBV12-4, the J call TRBJ2-1; D unresolved. With 5 bases removed from V and 6 bases from J, the gap between germline ends came to 2 bases. The CDR3 runs 10 residues. This CDR3 is CASSLNEQFF. The CDR3 DNA sequence: TGTGCCAGCAGTCTCAATGAGCAGTTCTTC.

This chain uses TRBV6-2 or TRBV6-3 with TRBJ1-4; D is unclear. This CDR3 spans 14 amino acids. V was trimmed by 4 bases and J by 4 bases, leaving 10 bases between them. Per germline, CDR1 MNHEY and CDR2 SVGEGT. In DNA, the CDR3 is TGTGCCAGCAGTTTAGGAGGGAATAATGAAAAACTGTTTTTT. This gives the protein CASSLGGNNEKLFF.